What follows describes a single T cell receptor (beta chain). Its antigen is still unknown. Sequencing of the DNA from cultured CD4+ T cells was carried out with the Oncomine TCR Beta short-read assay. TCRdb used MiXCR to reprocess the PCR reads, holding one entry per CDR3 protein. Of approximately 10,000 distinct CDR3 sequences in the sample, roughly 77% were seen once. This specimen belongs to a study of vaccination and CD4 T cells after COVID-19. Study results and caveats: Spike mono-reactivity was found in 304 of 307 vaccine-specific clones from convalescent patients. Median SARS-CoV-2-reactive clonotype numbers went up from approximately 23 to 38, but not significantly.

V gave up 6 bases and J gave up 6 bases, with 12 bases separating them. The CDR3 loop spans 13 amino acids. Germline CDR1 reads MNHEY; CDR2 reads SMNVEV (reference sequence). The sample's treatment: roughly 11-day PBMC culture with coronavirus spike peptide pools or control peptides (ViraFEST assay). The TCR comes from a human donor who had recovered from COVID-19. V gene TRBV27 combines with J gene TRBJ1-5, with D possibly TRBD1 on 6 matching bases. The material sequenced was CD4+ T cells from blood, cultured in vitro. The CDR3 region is CASSITGFQPQHF. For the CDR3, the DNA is TGTGCCAGCAGCATAACAGGGTTTCAGCCCCAGCATTTT.